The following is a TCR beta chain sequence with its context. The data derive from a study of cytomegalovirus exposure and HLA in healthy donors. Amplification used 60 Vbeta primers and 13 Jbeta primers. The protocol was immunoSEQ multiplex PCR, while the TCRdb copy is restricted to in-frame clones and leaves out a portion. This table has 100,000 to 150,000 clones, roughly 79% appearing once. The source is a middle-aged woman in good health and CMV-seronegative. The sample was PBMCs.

The CDR3: CASSSLGQGDGYTF. CDR3 coding DNA: TGTGCCAGCAGCTCCCTCGGACAGGGAGATGGCTACACCTTC. The chain has TRBV5-6 and TRBJ1-2, with 8 bases aligning to TRBD1. The CDR3 totals 14 residues. The V and J ends lost 3 bases and 6 bases, in that order; junction bases with no gene match: 7. Germline CDR1 is SGHDT and CDR2 is YYEEEE. The whole variable domain, filled in from reference TRBV5-6 and TRBJ1-2, reads DAGVTQSPTHLIKTRGQQVTLRCSPKSGHDTVSWYQQALGQGPQFIFQYYEEEERQRGNFPDRFSGHQFPNYSSELNVNALLLGDSALYLCASSSLGQGDGYTFGSGTRLTVV.